The 23 T cell receptor beta chains listed next were all sequenced from one sample in a study of cytomegalovirus exposure and HLA in healthy donors. Amplification used 60 Vbeta primers and 13 Jbeta primers. Libraries were prepared by immunoSEQ multiplex PCR; TCRdb keeps only in-frame clonotypes and omits some of them. Among under 55,000 clones listed, approximately 70% were seen once. The sequenced sample consisted of PBMCs. The receptors stem from a man between 18 and 29 years old in good health and CMV-seronegative.

The genes are TRBV28 and TRBJ1-5, with D maybe TRBD1 (5 bases). The germline V gene encodes CDR1 MDHEN and CDR2 SYDVKM. V lost 6 bases and J 0 bases, leaving 21 bases between the germline ends. The CDR3 loop spans 18 amino acids. This CDR3 reads CASRADGGLGYSNQPQHF. CDR3 bases: TGTGCCAGCAGGGCAGACGGGGGACTAGGGTATAGCAATCAGCCCCAGCATTTT.

The table lists this clone with a count of one. CDR3 bases: TGTGCCAGCAGCTCCGTGGGGACATCGAACACTGAAGCTTTCTTT. It is translated as CASSSVGTSNTEAFF. V and J are TRBV7-6 and TRBJ1-1, with D maybe TRBD1 (6 bases). V was trimmed by 4 bases and J by 1 base, leaving 13 bases between them. CDR1 and CDR2 from the germline V gene are SGHVS and FNYEAQ. This CDR3 region has 15 residues.

J is TRBJ2-1 and V is TRBV6-6; TRBD1 matches at 9 bases. Germline-derived CDR1 and CDR2 are MNHNY and SVGAGI (reference sequence). The CDR3 loop spans 15 amino acids. J gave up 2 bases and V 4 bases, and 3 bases lay outside the gene matches. This chain's CDR3 is CASSLQGAAYNEQFF. In DNA form, the CDR3 reads TGTGCCAGCAGTTTACAGGGGGCGGCCTACAATGAGCAGTTCTTC.

The V and J genes are TRBV29-1 and TRBJ2-7; D perhaps matches TRBD2 (6 bases). This CDR3 has 12 residues. Deletions cut 6 bases from V and 4 bases from J, with 13 bases between. Germline V gene sequence: CDR1 SQVTM, CDR2 ANQGSEA. CDR3 coding DNA: TGCAGCGTGGGGGAGGCCACTTACGAGCAGTACTTC. Translating it yields CSVGEATYEQYF.

Only a few counts were recorded for this clone. The chain recombines TRBV4-2 with TRBJ1-1, with TRBD1 identical over 10 bases. This CDR3 is built from 17 residues. V dropped 3 bases and J dropped 4; count of bases not matched to a gene: 11. CDR1 is LGHNA and CDR2 is YNFKEQ in the germline V gene. Here the CDR3 reads CASSHVPGQGPGTEAFF. In DNA form, the CDR3 reads TGTGCCAGCAGCCACGTCCCGGGACAGGGGCCGGGCACTGAAGCTTTCTTT.

J is TRBJ1-5 and V is TRBV4-2; no clear D. This CDR3 has 13 residues. Looked up from germline, CDR1 is LGHNA and CDR2 is YNFKEQ. Deletions cut 0 bases from V and 4 bases from J, with 4 bases between. The CDR3 coding sequence is TGTGCCAGCAGCCAAGATCAGAATCAGCCCCAGCATTTT. This codes for CASSQDQNQPQHF.

This clone has only one observation. The chain joins TRBV30 to TRBJ2-1; 11 bases agree with TRBD2. CDR1 is GTSNPN and CDR2 is SVGIG in the germline V gene (reference sequence). The CDR3 consists of 14 residues. V trimming: 3 bases; J trimming: 6 bases; junction bases outside the gene matches: 4. As DNA, the CDR3 is TGTGCCTGGAGGGGTAGCGGGAGGGGCAATGAGCAGTTCTTC. Its protein is CAWRGSGRGNEQFF.

This clone turned up a few times. V gene TRBV7-2 combines with J gene TRBJ2-7, with 12 bases lining up with TRBD2. CDR3 length equals 19 residues. J was trimmed by 3 bases and V by 0 bases; bases with no gene match: 12. Germline CDR1 reads SGHTA; CDR2 reads FQGNSA. Here the CDR3 DNA reads TGTGCCAGCAGCTTAGCGGGCCGTTTTACGACTAGCGGGAGCTACGAGCAGTACTTC. This gives the protein CASSLAGRFTTSGSYEQYF.

The chain links TRBV15 to TRBJ1-1; tentative D call: TRBD1 (5 bases). Trimming removed 1 base at V and 7 bases at J, with 7 bases between. The CDR3 is 12 residues long. Germline V lookup: CDR1 LNHNV, CDR2 YYDKDF (reference sequence). CDR3 protein: CATSRAGGEAFF. In DNA, the CDR3 is TGTGCCACCAGCAGAGCCGGGGGTGAAGCTTTCTTT.

This chain joins TRBV5-1 and TRBJ2-7; 7 nucleotides line up with TRBD1. The CDR3 consists of 12 residues. The germline CDR1 and CDR2 sequences are SGHRS and YFSETQ. The V gene end was trimmed by 2 bases and the J gene end by 6 bases; junction bases not matched to a gene: 2. CDR3 DNA sequence: TGCGCCAGCAGCTTCCACAGGGGCGAGCAGTACTTC. This gives the protein CASSFHRGEQYF.

The rearrangement uses TRBV7-2 and TRBJ2-3, with 9 bases identical to TRBD1. This CDR3 comprises 17 residues. V lost 5 bases to trimming and J lost 2 bases; unmatched junction nucleotides: 11. CDR1 and CDR2 from the germline V gene are SGHTA and FQGNSA. CDR3 sequence (DNA): TGTGCCAGCAGCCGCCAGGGGGGGACAGGGTTCACAGATACGCAGTATTTT. This translates into CASSRQGGTGFTDTQYF.

The V call is TRBV29-1, the J call TRBJ2-7; 8 nucleotides match TRBD2. J gave up 3 bases and V 6 bases, and 10 bases lay outside the gene matches. Germline assignment: CDR1 SQVTM and CDR2 ANQGSEA. This CDR3 is built from 14 residues. The DNA of the CDR3 is TGCAGCGTGGTCGGGGAGCGGGAGAGCTACGAGCAGTACTTC. It is translated as CSVVGERESYEQYF.

The chain joins TRBV7-8 to TRBJ2-7; the D gene is possibly TRBD2 (6 bases). V lost 7 bases and J 2 bases, leaving 12 bases between the germline ends. The CDR3 runs 13 residues. Germline V gives CDR1 SGHVS, CDR2 FQNEAQ. CDR3 nucleotides: TGTGCCAGCAACAAGGACTATACCTACGAGCAGTACTTC. Its protein product is CASNKDYTYEQYF.

This clone was seen a few times. The rearrangement links TRBV30 to TRBJ2-1; D perhaps matches TRBD2 (5 bases). Per germline, CDR1 GTSNPN and CDR2 SVGIG (reference sequence). This CDR3 comprises 11 residues. Trimming removed 5 bases from V and 6 bases from J, with 8 bases in between. CDR3 sequence reads: CAWLTTNEQFF. The CDR3, as DNA: TGTGCCTGGTTGACTACCAATGAGCAGTTCTTC.

The rearrangement joins TRBV5-1 to TRBJ2-7; the D gene is possibly TRBD1 (5 bases). The CDR3 has 13 amino acids. Trimming removed 0 bases at V and 7 bases at J, with 11 bases between. Germline V gene lookup returns CDR1 SGHRS and CDR2 YFSETQ. The CDR3 sequence is CASSLEGRVEQYF. In DNA, the CDR3 is TGCGCCAGCAGCTTGGAAGGCAGGGTGGAGCAGTACTTC.

The V call is TRBV6-5, the J call TRBJ1-5; D possibly corresponds to TRBD1 (6 bases). The germline V and J ends were trimmed by 6 bases and 4 bases, with 13 bases remaining between them. The CDR3 length is 14 residues. The V gene's germline CDR1 is MNHEY and CDR2 SVGAGI. The CDR3 nucleotides are TGTGCCAGCAGGGGGGGGACACCAAATCAGCCCCAGCATTTT. Translating it yields CASRGGTPNQPQHF.

J is TRBJ2-3 and V is TRBV29-1; D might be TRBD2 (7 bases). Looked up from germline, CDR1 is SQVTM and CDR2 is ANQGSEA. The CDR3 extends over 14 amino acids. Trimming took off 6 bases at V and 3 bases at J, with 16 bases between the two ends. CDR3 region: CSVNGGGRTDTQYF. DNA for the CDR3: TGCAGCGTCAACGGCGGGGGCCGAACAGATACGCAGTATTTT.

In its sample, this clone was seen a few times. The chain uses TRBV6-5 and TRBJ2-7; 12 nucleotides align to TRBD2. The V gene end was trimmed by 5 bases and the J gene end by 4 bases; junction bases not matched to a gene: 6. Germline CDR1 is MNHEY and CDR2 is SVGAGI. This CDR3 comprises 15 residues. The CDR3 nucleotides read TGTGCCAGCAGTCCCCGACTAGCGGGAGTATACGAGCAGTACTTC. Its protein product is CASSPRLAGVYEQYF.

The V and J genes are TRBV7-9 and TRBJ2-7; 12 bases match TRBD2. Trimming took 5 bases from V and 5 from J; bases not matched to a gene: 10. This CDR3 is built from 16 residues. CDR1 is SEHNR, CDR2 FQNEAQ, per germline (reference sequence). This CDR3 reads CASSPWTSGNLDEQYF. As DNA, the CDR3 is TGTGCCAGCAGCCCCTGGACTAGCGGGAATTTAGACGAGCAGTACTTC.

The chain joins TRBV4-1 to TRBJ2-7; D is undetermined. The CDR3 covers 16 residues. CDR1 is MGHRA, CDR2 YSYEKL, per germline. V lost 1 base to trimming and J lost 0 bases, with 13 bases between them. The chain's CDR3 is CASSQVGGFSSYEQYF. The CDR3 region has the DNA TGCGCCAGCAGCCAAGTCGGCGGATTTAGCTCCTACGAGCAGTACTTC.

The CDR3, as DNA: TGCGCCAGCACTACAGGGGGCCACACAGATACGCAGTATTTT. It is translated as CASTTGGHTDTQYF. The rearrangement joins TRBV5-1 to TRBJ2-3; TRBD1 matches at 9 bases. The CDR3 length is 14 residues. The V segment lost 6 bases and the J segment 2 bases; nucleotides outside the gene matches: 4. The germline CDR1 and CDR2 sequences are SGHRS and YFSETQ.

The chain joins TRBV10-3 to TRBJ2-3; D possibly corresponds to TRBD1 (6 bases). Germline V gene data show CDR1 as ENHRY and CDR2 as SYGVKD. V lost 4 bases and J lost 0, with 14 bases in between. The CDR3 covers 16 residues. The CDR3 DNA reads TGTGCCATCAGTGTAGGGACAAGAATAAGCACAGATACGCAGTATTTT. Translation gives CAISVGTRISTDTQYF.

V usage is TRBV29-1 and J usage is TRBJ2-3, with D perhaps TRBD2 (6 bases). V was shortened by 6 bases and J by 6 bases, with 16 bases between the two germline ends. The CDR3 covers 13 residues. Germline V lookup: CDR1 SQVTM, CDR2 ANQGSEA. In DNA, the CDR3 is TGCAGCGTCAAGGGACTGGCGGCGGATACGCAGTATTTT. Its protein is CSVKGLAADTQYF.